Listed below are T cell receptor beta chains from one sample, sequenced in a study of T-cell memory formation after mild COVID-19. One entry per CDR3 protein, called by TCRdb with MiXCR from the 5' RACE reads. The sample lists hundreds of thousands of distinct CDR3 sequences; around a sixth were seen once. The specimen was PBMCs or a T cell subset sorted from them (not recorded which). These receptors came from an adult woman who had mild COVID-19 (a few samples of this study predate the infection). Cell type and time point are not known. CDR3s include the opening cysteine and the closing phenylalanine or tryptophan. The D gene is left open where the match is weak. Size is omitted from some rows. Given values are once, few, many or a class for expanded clones.

size	V	J	D	DNA	CDR3
once	TRBV6-5	TRBJ2-7	.	TGTGCCAGCAGCCAAGGTGAGGAGCAGTACTTC	CASSQGEEQYF
.	TRBV12-3/TRBV12-4	TRBJ2-2	TRBD2	TGTGCCAGCAGTTCTGGGGTAGCGGGATCCGGGGGCGGGGAGCTGTTTTTT	CASSSGVAGSGGGELFF
few	TRBV3-1	TRBJ1-2	TRBD1	TGTGCCAGCAGCCAAGGCGGGACAGGGTTTTTCACCTTC	CASSQGGTGFFTF
few	TRBV4-2	TRBJ2-1	.	TGTGCCAGCAGCCAAGATATGGGCTTTTCCTACAATGAGCAGTTCTTC	CASSQDMGFSYNEQFF
few	TRBV2	TRBJ2-4	.	TGTGCCAGCAGTGATAGGACTACCAGGTCCAAAAACATTCAGTACTTC	CASSDRTTRSKNIQYF
few	TRBV7-9	TRBJ2-1	.	TGTGCCAGCAGCTTCCCGGGGGGCGGCGAGCAGTTCTTC	CASSFPGGGEQFF
few	TRBV7-6	TRBJ2-3	.	TGTGCCAGCAGCTTAGTGGGGCCTAGGGATACGCAGTATTTT	CASSLVGPRDTQYF
many	TRBV5-6	TRBJ2-1	.	TGTGCCAGCAGCCTAACCGGTTGGGATGAGCAGTTCTTC	CASSLTGWDEQFF
.	TRBV7-2	TRBJ1-5	.	TGTGCCAGCAGCGTAGTGGCAGCCGCCCATCAGCCCCAGCATTTT	CASSVVAAAHQPQHF
few	TRBV19	TRBJ1-5	.	TGTGCCAGTAGTATTATAGAGGGGTTAAATCAGCCCCAGCATTTT	CASSIIEGLNQPQHF
few	TRBV19	TRBJ2-3	TRBD2	TGTGCCAGTAGTAACGGGGGGTACACAGATACGCAGTATTTT	CASSNGGYTDTQYF
.	TRBV7-8	TRBJ1-5	.	TGTGCCAGCAGCACCCTTGGGGGGGCTTATAGCAATCAGCCCCAGCATTTT	CASSTLGGAYSNQPQHF
once	TRBV2	TRBJ1-2	.	TGTGCCAGCAGTAACAGGGACTTCTATGGCTACACCTTC	CASSNRDFYGYTF
.	TRBV25-1	TRBJ1-4	TRBD1	TGTGCCAGCAGTGACCCCGGGACAGGGCTTGAAAAACTGTTTTTT	CASSDPGTGLEKLFF
few	TRBV3-1	TRBJ2-2	.	TGTGCCAGCAGCCGTAACAGAGCGAACACCGGGGAGCTGTTTTTT	CASSRNRANTGELFF
.	TRBV12-3/TRBV12-4	TRBJ2-1	TRBD2	TGTGCCAGCAGTCTAGCGGGGGCCCACAATGAGCAGTTCTTC	CASSLAGAHNEQFF
.	TRBV3-1	TRBJ1-6	.	TGTGCCAGCAGCCACGCGGACCCTCTAATTCCCCTCCACTTT	CASSHADPLIPLHF
.	TRBV18	TRBJ1-6	.	TGTGCCAGCTCACCAAACAGCAATTCACCCCTCCACTTT	CASSPNSNSPLHF
.	TRBV7-9	TRBJ2-3	TRBD2	TGTGCAGAAACGGCGGGGGGTAGCACAGATACGCAGTATTTT	CAETAGGSTDTQYF
few	TRBV7-8	TRBJ1-1	.	TGTGCCAGCAGCTTATCTTTAGGGTCGGACACTGAAGCTTTCTTT	CASSLSLGSDTEAFF
few	TRBV4-3	TRBJ2-2	.	TGCGCCAGCAGCCAAGGAGGAGCAAACACCGGGGAGCTGTTTTTT	CASSQGGANTGELFF
.	TRBV12-3/TRBV12-4	TRBJ1-2	.	TGTGCCAGCAGTCCTAAGGGGGTTTTGGGCTATGGCTACACCTTC	CASSPKGVLGYGYTF
many	TRBV11-3	TRBJ2-6	.	TGTGCCAGCAGATCCATCGGTTCTGGGGCCAACGTCCTGACTTTC	CASRSIGSGANVLTF
few	TRBV7-2	TRBJ2-7	TRBD1	TGTGCCAGCAGCTTAGGAGGACAGGGATGGGACGAGCAGTACTTC	CASSLGGQGWDEQYF
.	TRBV12-3/TRBV12-4	TRBJ2-7	TRBD2	TGTGCCAGCAGCCCTCGTGGCCCTAGCGGGACCTACGAGCAGTACTTC	CASSPRGPSGTYEQYF
.	TRBV24-1	TRBJ2-2	.	TGTGCCACCAGTGATCTAGCAGGGATCACCGGGGAGCTGTTTTTT	CATSDLAGITGELFF
.	TRBV19	TRBJ2-7	TRBD1	TGTGCCAGTAGTGACAGGGTAAACGGCGAGCAGTACTTC	CASSDRVNGEQYF
.	TRBV7-3	TRBJ2-3	TRBD2	TGTGCCAGCGGAGCGGGAGAAGGAGCCACAGATACGCAGTATTTT	CASGAGEGATDTQYF
.	TRBV3-1	TRBJ2-7	.	TGTGCCAGCAGCCAAGATGGCGAGCAGTACTTC	CASSQDGEQYF
few	TRBV6-1	TRBJ1-5	.	TGTGCCAGCAGTCACGATCAGCCCCAGCATTTT	CASSHDQPQHF
.	TRBV6-2/TRBV6-3	TRBJ1-1	TRBD1	TGTGCCAGCAGAAGGACAGGCCATTACACTGAAGCTTTCTTT	CASRRTGHYTEAFF
few	TRBV7-9	TRBJ2-7	.	TGTGCCAGCAGCTCCGTTAGGACCGGGACAAAATACGAGCAGTACTTC	CASSSVRTGTKYEQYF
.	TRBV12-3/TRBV12-4	TRBJ1-1	.	TGTGCCAGCAGAGAGATAGGAGACACTGAAGCTTTCTTT	CASREIGDTEAFF
.	TRBV29-1	TRBJ2-2	.	TGCAGCGTTGAGAGGGCGGCGAACACCGGGGAGCTGTTTTTT	CSVERAANTGELFF
few	TRBV12-3/TRBV12-4	TRBJ2-7	.	TGTGCCAGCAGTTTGGGCCCTACAGAGGCGCTCTACGAGCAGTACTTC	CASSLGPTEALYEQYF
.	TRBV4-2	TRBJ1-5	TRBD1	TGTGCCAGCAGCCAAGGAGGGGGCGTTACCAATCAGCCCCAGCATTTT	CASSQGGGVTNQPQHF
few	TRBV3-1	TRBJ2-1	TRBD2	TGTGCCAGCAGCCAAACTCCGGGACTAGCGAACAATGAGCAGTTCTTC	CASSQTPGLANNEQFF
many	TRBV7-2	TRBJ2-4	.	TGTGCCAGCAGCTTACGTAGTGGGGCAGGAAAAAACATTCAGTACTTC	CASSLRSGAGKNIQYF
few	TRBV5-1	TRBJ2-3	TRBD2	TGCGCCAGCAGCTCAGGACTAGCTCCAGATACGCAGTATTTT	CASSSGLAPDTQYF
many	TRBV2	TRBJ2-1	.	TGTGCCAGCACCCCTAACGGGGGCTCCTACAATGAGCAGTTCTTC	CASTPNGGSYNEQFF